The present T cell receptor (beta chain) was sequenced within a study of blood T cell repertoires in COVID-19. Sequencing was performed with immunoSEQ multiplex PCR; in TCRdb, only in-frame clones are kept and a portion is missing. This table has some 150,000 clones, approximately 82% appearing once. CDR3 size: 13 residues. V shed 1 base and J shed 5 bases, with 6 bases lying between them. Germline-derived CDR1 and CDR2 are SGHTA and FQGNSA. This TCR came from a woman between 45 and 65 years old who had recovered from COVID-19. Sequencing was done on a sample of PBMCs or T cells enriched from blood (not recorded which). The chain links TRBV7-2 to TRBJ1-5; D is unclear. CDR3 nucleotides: TGTGCCAGCAGCTTAGTAGAGTATCAGCCCCAGCATTTT. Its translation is CASSLVEYQPQHF.